This T cell receptor beta chain was profiled in a study of Graves' ophthalmopathy and Graves' hyperthyroidism. Study overall: Peripheral blood was collected at initial diagnosis, before any treatment. Whole-study results and caveats: Detected in blood as well were most expanded thyroid clonotypes with frequency above 0.001.

Excluded were patients with other autoimmune diseases, uncontrolled infections, pregnancy or lactation. A diagnosis was made from clinical symptoms together with serum thyroxine, TRAb, thyroid ultrasound and orbital computed tomography. For this clonotype: The antigen remains undetermined.

TCR beta CDR3 regions were amplified from RNA transcripts. HTBI primers were used in a first-round RT-PCR, which preceded a second-round multiplex PCR. TCRdb redid the calling of the multiplex PCR reads with MiXCR, one entry per CDR3 protein. The sample holds 650,000 to 800,000 distinct CDR3 sequences, 35% to 50% seen once. The V end was cut by 5 bases, the J end by 0 bases, with 12 bases between. This CDR3 has 15 amino acids. Germline V gives CDR1 SGHAT, CDR2 FQNNGV. The material sequenced was peripheral blood. J is TRBJ2-3 and V is TRBV11-2; D not certain. The origin of this receptor is an adult man with Graves' ophthalmopathy. The CDR3, as DNA: TGTGCCAGCAGCCCCGCTACGTCTAGCACAGATACGCAGTATTTT. This codes for CASSPATSSTDTQYF.